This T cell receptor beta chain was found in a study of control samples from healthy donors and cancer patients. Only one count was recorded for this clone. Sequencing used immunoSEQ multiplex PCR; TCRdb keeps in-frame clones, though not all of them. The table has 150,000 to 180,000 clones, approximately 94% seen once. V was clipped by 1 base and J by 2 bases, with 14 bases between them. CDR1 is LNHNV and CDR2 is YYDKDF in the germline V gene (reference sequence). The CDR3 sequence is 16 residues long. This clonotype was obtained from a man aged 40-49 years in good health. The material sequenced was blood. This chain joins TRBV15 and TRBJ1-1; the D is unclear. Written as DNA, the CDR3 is TGTGCCACCAGCAGAGGCTCCGGGATGGGTAACACTGAAGCTTTCTTT. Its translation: CATSRGSGMGNTEAFF.